This is a list of T cell receptor beta chains from one sample in a study of naive and memory T cell subsets. TCRdb passed the UMI-ligation and nested PCR reads through MiXCR, listing each CDR3 protein once. The data show about 21,000 distinct CDR3 sequences, with around 10% seen just once and over 15% held by the top ten. Sequences were obtained from central memory CD8+ T cells from blood. These receptors came from a human donor in good health. Both conserved end residues are part of each CDR3. D genes are given only for firm matches. Clone sizes are given selectively: once, few, many, or a class where the clone is expanded.

J: TRBJ2-1
V: TRBV27
length: 17
size: medium-sized
D: TRBD2
CDR3: CASSPARTSGSYNEQFF
DNA: TGTGCCAGCAGTCCTGCCCGGACTAGCGGGTCCTACAATGAGCAGTTCTTC

J: TRBJ2-5
V: TRBV12-3/TRBV12-4
length: 13
size: NA
D: NA
CDR3: CASSFGGTGTQYF
DNA: TGTGCCAGCAGTTTCGGTGGTACGGGCACCCAGTACTTC

J: TRBJ2-7
V: TRBV5-1
length: 12
size: NA
D: NA
CDR3: CASSSDGYEQYF
DNA: TGCGCCAGCAGCTCGGACGGCTACGAGCAGTACTTC

J: TRBJ2-1
V: TRBV7-9
length: 17
size: few
D: TRBD2
CDR3: CASSLSGLAVTYNEQFF
DNA: TGTGCCAGCAGCCTTAGTGGGCTAGCGGTGACTTACAATGAGCAGTTCTTC

J: TRBJ1-5
V: TRBV12-3/TRBV12-4
length: 14
size: few
D: NA
CDR3: CASSLGGAHQPQHF
DNA: TGTGCCAGCAGTTTAGGAGGGGCGCATCAGCCCCAGCATTTT

J: TRBJ1-1
V: TRBV5-4
length: 15
size: NA
D: NA
CDR3: CASSLGSNMNTEAFF
DNA: TGTGCCAGCAGCTTGGGAAGCAACATGAACACTGAAGCTTTCTTT

J: TRBJ2-7
V: TRBV5-4
length: 15
size: many
D: TRBD1
CDR3: CASSQSGTGDYEQYF
DNA: TGTGCCAGCAGTCAATCCGGGACAGGCGATTACGAGCAGTACTTC

J: TRBJ2-7
V: TRBV29-1
length: 14
size: NA
D: NA
CDR3: CSVVGGGGAYEQYF
DNA: TGCAGCGTTGTCGGGGGAGGGGGCGCCTACGAGCAGTACTTC

J: TRBJ2-7
V: TRBV4-2
length: 15
size: NA
D: TRBD2
CDR3: CASSQGRAGSYEQYF
DNA: TGTGCCAGCAGCCAAGGACGAGCGGGATCCTACGAGCAGTACTTC

J: TRBJ2-7
V: TRBV3-1
length: 19
size: many
D: NA
CDR3: CASSQVPGARITNTYEQYF
DNA: TGTGCCAGCAGCCAAGTCCCGGGGGCAAGAATCACTAACACCTACGAGCAGTACTTC

J: TRBJ2-7
V: TRBV20-1
length: 13
size: few
D: TRBD1
CDR3: CSAKGASDYEQYF
DNA: TGCAGTGCAAAGGGGGCTTCAGACTACGAGCAGTACTTC

J: TRBJ2-2
V: TRBV13
length: 16
size: NA
D: NA
CDR3: CASSPPEVANTGELFF
DNA: TGTGCCAGCAGCCCCCCGGAAGTCGCGAACACCGGGGAGCTGTTTTTT

J: TRBJ2-3
V: TRBV20-1
length: 13
size: NA
D: NA
CDR3: CSARDTLTDTQYF
DNA: TGCAGTGCTAGGGACACACTCACAGATACGCAGTATTTT

J: TRBJ1-2
V: TRBV7-8
length: 17
size: few
D: NA
CDR3: CASSLNPTGYSDNGYTF
DNA: TGTGCCAGCAGCTTAAACCCTACAGGGTACAGTGATAATGGCTACACCTTC

J: TRBJ2-1
V: TRBV10-3
length: 12
size: many
D: NA
CDR3: CAISPGDNEQFF
DNA: TGTGCAATCAGCCCCGGAGACAATGAGCAGTTCTTC

J: TRBJ2-5
V: TRBV4-1
length: 15
size: many
D: TRBD2
CDR3: CASSRTLAAVETQYF
DNA: TGCGCCAGCAGCCGTACCCTAGCGGCGGTAGAGACCCAGTACTTC

J: TRBJ1-1
V: TRBV20-1
length: 15
size: few
D: NA
CDR3: CSARDPGKMNTEAFF
DNA: TGCAGTGCTAGAGATCCAGGAAAAATGAACACTGAAGCTTTCTTT

J: TRBJ2-1
V: TRBV19
length: 13
size: few
D: NA
CDR3: CASSIAGVDEQFF
DNA: TGTGCCAGTAGTATAGCAGGGGTCGATGAGCAGTTCTTC

J: TRBJ2-7
V: TRBV28
length: 14
size: many
D: NA
CDR3: CASSLSLPGYEQYF
DNA: TGTGCCAGCAGTTTATCCCTTCCGGGATACGAGCAGTACTTC

J: TRBJ2-1
V: TRBV2
length: 15
size: many
D: TRBD2
CDR3: CASSVTGGPGYEQFF
DNA: TGTGCCAGCAGTGTAACGGGAGGGCCCGGGTATGAGCAGTTCTTC

J: TRBJ2-1
V: TRBV4-2
length: 18
size: medium-sized
D: TRBD2
CDR3: CASSQEHSLAGGYNEQFF
DNA: TGTGCCAGCAGCCAAGAACACTCCCTAGCGGGAGGGTACAATGAGCAGTTCTTC

J: TRBJ2-5
V: TRBV21-1
length: 18
size: NA
D: NA
CDR3: CASSPGQGAQRGQETQYF
DNA: TGTGCCAGCAGCCCGGGACAGGGGGCGCAAAGGGGCCAAGAGACCCAGTACTTC

J: TRBJ1-2
V: TRBV27
length: 15
size: many
D: TRBD1
CDR3: CASSQTGPRAFGYTF
DNA: TGTGCCAGCAGCCAGACAGGGCCCAGGGCATTTGGCTACACCTTC

J: TRBJ2-3
V: TRBV20-1
length: 12
size: many
D: NA
CDR3: CSARDNRDTQYF
DNA: TGCAGTGCTAGAGATAACAGGGATACGCAGTATTTT

J: TRBJ2-4
V: TRBV20-1
length: 17
size: NA
D: TRBD2
CDR3: CSARGVGTSGKTGIQYF
DNA: TGCAGTGCTAGAGGTGTGGGAACTAGCGGGAAAACGGGCATTCAGTACTTC

J: TRBJ2-7
V: TRBV2
length: 15
size: many
D: NA
CDR3: CASRMGPGNSYEQYF
DNA: TGTGCCAGCAGGATGGGACCGGGGAACTCCTACGAGCAGTACTTC

J: TRBJ1-6
V: TRBV28
length: 19
size: many
D: TRBD1
CDR3: CASSFSDRFMSSYNSPLHF
DNA: TGTGCCAGCAGTTTCTCGGACAGGTTCATGAGCTCCTATAATTCACCCCTCCACTTT

J: TRBJ2-7
V: TRBV2
length: 15
size: NA
D: TRBD1
CDR3: CASSLTGGPTYEQYF
DNA: TGTGCCAGCAGCCTGACAGGGGGCCCCACCTACGAGCAGTACTTC

J: TRBJ2-1
V: TRBV12-3/TRBV12-4
length: 14
size: many
D: TRBD2
CDR3: CASSLVAGVVEQFF
DNA: TGTGCCAGCAGTTTAGTGGCGGGAGTAGTTGAGCAGTTCTTC

J: TRBJ2-3
V: TRBV15
length: 16
size: many
D: NA
CDR3: CATSRGMWVRTDTQYF
DNA: TGTGCCACCAGCAGGGGGATGTGGGTCAGGACAGATACGCAGTATTTT

J: TRBJ2-7
V: TRBV12-3/TRBV12-4
length: 13
size: NA
D: NA
CDR3: CASSPTDGYEQYF
DNA: TGTGCCAGCAGTCCGACCGACGGTTACGAGCAGTACTTC

J: TRBJ1-1
V: TRBV4-1
length: 15
size: many
D: NA
CDR3: CASSQDTGANTEAFF
DNA: TGCGCCAGCAGCCAAGACACGGGGGCGAACACTGAAGCTTTCTTT

J: TRBJ2-7
V: TRBV28
length: 15
size: few
D: TRBD2
CDR3: CASRMTSGRSREQYF
DNA: TGTGCCAGCAGGATGACTAGCGGGAGATCGAGAGAGCAGTACTTC